This TCR beta chain emerged from a study of CD8+ T cells in alopecia areata. Findings and caveats of the study: Patients shared TCRs less clearly than mice did, possibly owing to HLA. Lesional scalp exceeded normal scalp in clonality, especially in alopecia totalis/universalis. Normal skin contains resident alphabeta T cells, and these are also sequenced in scalp samples.

This clone appeared a single time. Its specificity is not known. Reverse transcription of extracted RNA yielded cDNA, which provided the sequencing template. TCRdb's table, derived via immunoSEQ multiplex PCR, lists solely in-frame clones and lacks some. The sample has roughly 150,000 clones; approximately 56% are singletons. J was trimmed by 3 bases and V by 1 base; bases with no gene match: 6. This CDR3 region has 16 residues. Looked up from germline, CDR1 is SEHNR and CDR2 is FQNEAQ (reference sequence). The receptor comes from a human donor in good health. What was sequenced was CD8+ T cells sorted from blood. The V gene is TRBV7-9, the J gene TRBJ2-1; 7 bases align to TRBD2. The CDR3 nucleotides are TGTGCCAGCAGCTTAGGTCTAGCGGTCGTCTACAATGAGCAGTTCTTC. It is translated as CASSLGLAVVYNEQFF.